This T cell receptor beta chain was retrieved from a study of draining lymph node invasion in breast cancer (dated by TCRdb to 2020 to 2022). At the level of the whole study: Metastasis in lymph nodes was diagnosed using histology and cytokeratin immunohistochemistry and was confirmed with EpCAM/CD45 flow cytometry. Lymph nodes from about 5 patients were covered by the separate targeted TCR sequencing, and for three of those patients the primary tumors were sequenced as well. From every patient, the primary tumor plus matched non-invaded and tumor-invaded tumor-draining lymph nodes were collected, and both Treg and Tconv subsets were profiled. In a separate targeted assay, sorted memory regulatory T cells and memory conventional CD4 T cells were compared across breast cancer tissues by bulk TCR-beta CDR3 sequencing. General study outcomes and caveats: Some of the top 100 tumor clones were detected in invaded and non-invaded nodes, and this detection was taken to suggest recirculation between tumor and draining nodes. Tracking the tumor top-100 clones was possible in just a couple of patients. Across all tissues in the targeted TCR-seq data, Tregs appeared to be more clonally expanded than Tconvs, and both subsets showed lower diversity in tumor than in lymph nodes. Data could not resolve whether Treg conversion occurred in a given organ or whether converted Tregs recirculated between nodes and tumor. Roughly 13-22% of Treg TCRs were shared with Tconvs per tissue, interpreted as suggesting peripheral Treg induction. TCRs shared between Treg and Tconv subsets were regarded as suggestive, but not proof, of a common clonal origin.

V sheds 3 bases and J sheds 1 base, leaving 16 bases between their ends. The CDR3, from cysteine to phenylalanine, totals 17 residues. Only CDR3 DNA is held: 51 bases, read in frame from base 1. The germline V gene (reference sequence) sets CDR1 to LNHDA and CDR2 to SQIVND. Memory regulatory T cells were sorted as CD4+ CD45RA- CD25high cells. Tumor-draining lymph nodes were classified as non-invaded or invaded according to absence or presence of metastatic tumor cells. Before staining and sorting, a Miltenyi Pan T Cell isolation kit was used to pre-enrich the T cells. Immunohistochemistry for estrogen receptor, progesterone receptor, HER2 and Ki-67 was used to characterize the primary tumors. Within a few hours after surgery, fresh surgical tissue was processed by cutting the tissue into small fragments. Tissue fragments were enzymatically digested with Liberase TL plus DNase for under 25 minutes and were then filtered through a 40-micrometer strainer. Sorting used a BD FACS Aria II with roughly 96-99% purity, after DAPI live/dead staining. Sorted cells were lysed in TCL buffer, and RNA was purified with a Norgen Single Cell RNA purification kit including DNase treatment.

The library came from bulk RNA-seq. TCRdb shows the sequencer as Illumina HiSeq 2500. Per the authors' processing: In the separate targeted TCR-seq dataset, CDR3 sequences were extracted from raw reads and quantified using MiXCR version 2.1.5 with default parameters. In the separate targeted TCR-seq dataset, TCR-beta clones were defined by the combination of V gene, J gene and CDR3 sequence. The separate targeted TCR-seq dataset was filtered by first dropping clones with fewer than three counts and then keeping only the 90% most strongly expressed clones in each sample. In the separate targeted TCR-seq dataset, Treg-Tconv overlap was calculated per tissue as the number of shared clones divided by the total number of Treg clones, multiplied by 100. TCRdb reprocessing: public reads trimmed at Q25 with fastp, clones called with MiXCR, in-frame beta chains kept. Rows are unified per CDR3 protein, each entry keeping the most common DNA and genes. These V and J calls originate from TCRdb's pipeline instead of the authors' own analysis. This sample is represented by about 2,600 distinct CDR3 sequences; 55% to 65% of them were singletons. The ten largest clones add up to 2.5% to 3% of the sample.

As regards this clonotype: Its antigen remains unidentified. Base qualities are not at hand, and no much larger clone is one base apart.

This chain joins TRBV19 to TRBJ1-5; the best D guess is TRBD1, with 6 bases matching. Sequenced sample: sorted memory Tregs from a lymph node. The sample's cell subset or site label, decoded: CD45RA-negative sorted CD4+ T cells (memory Tconv or effector/memory Treg). This sequence originates from a female donor with luminal breast cancer. The DNA reads as follows: TGTGCCAGTAGTATTTCCACCGACAGGCGGAGCAATCAGCCCCAGCATTTT. It codes for CASSISTDRRSNQPQHF. Reference TRBV19 and TRBJ1-5 genes cover what lies past the CDR3, so the full variable domain is DGGITQSPKYLFRKEGQNVTLSCEQNLNHDAMYWYRQDPGQGLRLIYYSQIVNDFQKGDIAEGYSVSREKKESFPLTVTSAQKNPTAFYLCASSISTDRRSNQPQHFGDGTRLSIL.